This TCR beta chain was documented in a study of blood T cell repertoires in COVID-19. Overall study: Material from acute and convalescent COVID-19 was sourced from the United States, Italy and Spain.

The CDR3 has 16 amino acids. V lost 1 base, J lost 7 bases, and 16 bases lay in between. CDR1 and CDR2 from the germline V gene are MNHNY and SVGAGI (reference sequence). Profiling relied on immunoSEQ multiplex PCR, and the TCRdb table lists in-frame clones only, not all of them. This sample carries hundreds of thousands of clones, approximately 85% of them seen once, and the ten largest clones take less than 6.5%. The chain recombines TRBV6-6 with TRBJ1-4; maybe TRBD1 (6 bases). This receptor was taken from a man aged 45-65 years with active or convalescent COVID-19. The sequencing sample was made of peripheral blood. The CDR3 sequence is CASSYLYGTSPEKLFF. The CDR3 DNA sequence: TGTGCCAGCAGTTACTTGTACGGGACATCCCCTGAAAAACTGTTTTTT.